Below, 29 T cell receptor beta chains from the same sample are listed, as sequenced in a study of blood T cell repertoires in COVID-19. Sequencing used immunoSEQ multiplex PCR; TCRdb keeps in-frame clones, though not all of them. This sample yields 200,000 to 250,000 clones, of which roughly 79% are seen a single time; around 7.5% belongs to the top ten. Sequencing was performed on peripheral blood. These receptors came from a woman aged 80 or older with COVID-19, enrolled during active disease.

CDR3 sequence reads: CASSHLSAVVEQYF. The CDR3 DNA sequence: TGTGCCAGCAGCCACCTGAGCGCGGTCGTGGAGCAGTACTTC. The rearrangement links TRBV6-5 to TRBJ2-7; D remains ambiguous. The CDR3 runs 14 residues. Germline-derived CDR1 and CDR2 are MNHEY and SVGAGI. Trimming removed 6 bases at V and 7 bases at J, with 19 bases between.

The chain is built from TRBV5-4 and TRBJ2-7; TRBD2 matches 10 bases. After removal of 3 bases from V and 0 bases from J, the junction contained 3 bases not matched to a gene. The CDR3 contains 15 residues. Per germline, CDR1 SGHNT and CDR2 YYREEE (reference sequence). The CDR3 is CASSSVAGGSYEQYF. The CDR3 DNA sequence: TGTGCCAGCAGCTCGGTAGCGGGGGGCTCCTACGAGCAGTACTTC.

The V call is TRBV24-1, the J call TRBJ1-1; TRBD1 matches at 9 bases. Germline-derived CDR1 and CDR2 are KGHDR and SFDVKD. V shed 4 bases, J shed 10 bases, and the junction held 9 bases outside the gene matches. This CDR3 is 14 amino acids long. The CDR3 here is CATSEEGQGRGAFF. The CDR3 DNA reads TGTGCCACCAGTGAAGAAGGACAGGGGAGGGGAGCTTTCTTT.

The genes are TRBV6-2 or TRBV6-3 and TRBJ2-5, with a possible D match to TRBD1 (6 bases). Germline assignment: CDR1 MNHEY and CDR2 SVGEGT. Between the trimmed V and J ends, which lost 0 bases and 1 base, there was a span of 9 bases. The CDR3 spans 15 residues. For the CDR3, the DNA is TGTGCCAGCAGTTACTCGAACAGGGTCCAAGAGACCCAGTACTTC. Translation gives CASSYSNRVQETQYF.

This chain connects TRBV4-1 to TRBJ2-1; D is possibly TRBD1 (6 bases). CDR1 and CDR2 (germline): MGHRA, YSYEKL. The CDR3 length is 15 residues. CDR3 sequence (DNA): TGCCCGATACGGCAGGGGTCGAACTTATACAATGAGCAGTTCTTC. It encodes CPIRQGSNLYNEQFF.

This clone came up once. This chain joins TRBV2 and TRBJ2-5; a possible D gene is TRBD2 (5 bases). Trimming stripped 0 bases from V and 1 base from J, with 15 bases between. CDR3 length: 17 amino acids. The germline CDR1 and CDR2 sequences are SNHLY and FYNNEI. In DNA form, the CDR3 reads TGTGCCAGCAGTGAAGCGGCGGCAGCGGACCTCCAAGAGACCCAGTACTTC. It codes for CASSEAAAADLQETQYF.

V is TRBV14 and J is TRBJ1-2, with 9 positions matching TRBD1. CDR3 size: 16 residues. Germline trimming cut 0 bases from V and 6 bases from J; bases unmatched to any gene: 8. Germline CDR1 SGHDN, CDR2 FVKESK. The CDR3 nucleotides read TGTGCCAGCAGCCAAGACGCCCCGGGGACAGGGAATGGCTACACCTTC. Encoded protein: CASSQDAPGTGNGYTF.

This clone was picked up a small number of times. In the same sample, other DNA sequences code for this CDR3. The J gene is TRBJ1-1, the V gene TRBV29-1; D may be TRBD1 (6 bases). Germline V CDR1 and CDR2: SQVTM, ANQGSEA. The V end was cut by 4 bases, the J end by 0 bases, with 12 bases between. The CDR3 length is 14 residues. In DNA, the CDR3 is TGCAGCGTTGGGCAGGGGACTATGAACACTGAAGCTTTCTTT. Its protein product is CSVGQGTMNTEAFF.

V is TRBV3-1 (or the pseudogene TRBV3-2) and J is TRBJ1-5; D remains unclear. CDR1 is LGHDT, CDR2 YNNKEL, per germline (reference sequence). V dropped 4 bases and J dropped 10 bases, with 17 bases sitting between them. This CDR3 is built from 14 residues. The CDR3 DNA follows: TGTGCCAGCAGCCCAACCCCCCAGGAGGGACCCCAGCATTTT. Translation gives CASSPTPQEGPQHF.

This chain uses TRBV2 with TRBJ2-5, with 7 bases identical to TRBD2. Germline CDR1 SNHLY, CDR2 FYNNEI. The length of the CDR3 is 14 residues. J was trimmed by 5 bases and V by 6 bases; bases with no gene match: 9. The CDR3 region has the DNA TGTGCCAGCAGCTGGGGGGGAGCGTCGGAGACCCAGTACTTC. Translating it yields CASSWGGASETQYF.

The chain is built from TRBV29-1 and TRBJ1-1, with D unclear. There are 15 residues in the CDR3. V lost 1 base and J 0 bases, leaving 12 bases between the germline ends. The germline gives CDR1 SQVTM, CDR2 ANQGSEA. Here the CDR3 reads CSVEAKRTMNTEAFF. The CDR3 coding sequence is TGCAGCGTTGAAGCGAAGCGGACTATGAACACTGAAGCTTTCTTT. Variable domain in full (rest from reference TRBV29-1 and TRBJ1-1): SAVISQKPSRDICQRGTSLTIQCQVDSQVTMMFWYRQQPGQSLTLIATANQGSEATYESGFVIDKFPISRPNLTFSTLTVSNMSPEDSSIYLCSVEAKRTMNTEAFFGQGTRLTVV.

As regards this clone: The junction differs from germline at one of its ends, possibly a read error. The chain uses TRBV7-9 and TRBJ1-1; a weak D match, TRBD1 (5 bases). This CDR3 comprises 11 residues. Germline assignment: CDR1 SEHNR and CDR2 FQNEAQ (reference sequence). The CDR3 bases are TGTGCCAGCAGCTTAGAGGCAGGGTTACTCTTT. This codes for CASSLEAGLLF.

V usage is TRBV11-2 and J usage is TRBJ2-1; D is unresolved. Germline V CDR1 and CDR2: SGHAT, FQNNGV. The V end was cut by 6 bases, the J end by 2 bases, with 8 bases between. The CDR3 runs 13 residues. The CDR3 protein is CASRTFAYNEQFF. The CDR3 nucleotides are TGTGCCAGCAGGACTTTCGCCTACAATGAGCAGTTCTTC.

The chain recombines TRBV2 with TRBJ1-4; TRBD1 agrees at 8 bases. CDR3 size: 15 residues. The germline V gene has CDR1 SNHLY and CDR2 FYNNEI. Losses at the gene ends were 5 bases for V and 4 bases for J; bases not matched to a gene: 6. Here the CDR3 reads CASSTSRGLNEKLFF. In nucleotides, the CDR3 is TGTGCCAGCAGTACTTCCAGGGGGCTTAATGAAAAACTGTTTTTT.

The chain has TRBV12-3 or TRBV12-4 and TRBJ1-5; tentatively, D is TRBD1 (5 bases). This CDR3 is built from 13 residues. Trimming removed 3 bases from V and 6 bases from J, with 9 bases in between. CDR3 sequence (DNA): TGTGCCAGCAGTTTGAGGGACTTTCAGCCCCAGCATTTT. The encoded protein is CASSLRDFQPQHF.

DNA of the CDR3: TGTGCCAGCAGCGCTGGACAGGGGCTGGAAAAACTGTTTTTT. Residues: CASSAGQGLEKLFF. The chain uses TRBV5-4 and TRBJ1-4, with 9 bases lining up with TRBD1. The germline V gene has CDR1 SGHNT and CDR2 YYREEE (reference sequence). The length of the CDR3 is 14 residues. V lost 4 bases and J lost 8; bases outside the gene matches: 6. The whole variable domain, filled in from reference TRBV5-4 and TRBJ1-4, reads ETGVTQSPTHLIKTRGQQVTLRCSSQSGHNTVSWYQQALGQGPQFIFQYYREEENGRGNFPPRFSGLQFPNYSSELNVNALELDDSALYLCASSAGQGLEKLFFGSGTQLSVL.

This clone was observed a few times. The rearrangement links TRBV24-1 to TRBJ2-2; weak D call: TRBD2 (6 bases). The germline V and J ends were trimmed by 10 bases and 4 bases, with 15 bases remaining between them. Germline assignment: CDR1 KGHDR and CDR2 SFDVKD. CDR3 length equals 14 residues. CDR3 DNA: TGTGCCACGAGCCGGGACTCCCGCACCGGGGAGCTGTTTTTT. Amino acid sequence: CATSRDSRTGELFF.

The chain recombines TRBV7-9 with TRBJ2-7, with D unresolved. CDR3 length: 12 amino acids. Germline values: CDR1 SEHNR, CDR2 FQNEAQ (reference sequence). Trimming removed 8 bases from V and 4 bases from J, with 12 bases in between. CDR3: CASPGFPYEQYF. CDR3 nucleotides: TGTGCCAGCCCAGGCTTTCCGTACGAGCAGTACTTC.

The V gene is TRBV11-1, the J gene TRBJ1-1; 12 bases fit TRBD1. CDR1 is SGHAT and CDR2 is FQDESV in the germline V gene (reference sequence). This CDR3 is built from 13 residues. The ends lost 6 bases at V and 8 bases at J; junction bases unmatched: 4. The CDR3 reads CASSWDRGREAFF. Written as DNA, the CDR3 is TGTGCCAGCAGTTGGGACAGGGGGCGCGAAGCTTTCTTT. Looking up the rest from reference TRBV11-1 and TRBJ1-1 gives the full variable domain: EAEVAQSPRYKITEKSQAVAFWCDPISGHATLYWYRQILGQGPELLVQFQDESVVDDSQLPKDRFSAERLKGVDSTLKIQPAELGDSAMYLCASSWDRGREAFFGQGTRLTVV.

The chain joins TRBV7-9 to TRBJ1-1; 7 positions match TRBD1. This CDR3 spans 14 amino acids. With V trimmed by 5 bases and J by 9 bases, 12 bases remained unmatched. Germline CDR1 SEHNR, CDR2 FQNEAQ (reference sequence). The chain's CDR3 is CASSLHGDSIQAFF. The CDR3 coding sequence is TGTGCCAGCAGCCTACACGGGGACAGCATCCAAGCTTTCTTT.

This sequence joins TRBV29-1 and TRBJ2-6; 7 bases line up with TRBD2. V gave up 4 bases and J gave up 1 base; unmatched junction bases: 1. This CDR3 region has 14 residues. Germline CDR1 is SQVTM and CDR2 is ANQGSEA. DNA of the CDR3: TGCAGCGTTGCAGCGGGGTCTGGGGCCAACGTCCTGACTTTC. It translates to CSVAAGSGANVLTF. Based on the CDR3 plus reference TRBV29-1 and TRBJ2-6, the full variable domain is SAVISQKPSRDICQRGTSLTIQCQVDSQVTMMFWYRQQPGQSLTLIATANQGSEATYESGFVIDKFPISRPNLTFSTLTVSNMSPEDSSIYLCSVAAGSGANVLTFGAGSRLTVL.

This clone came up once. The chain employs TRBV6-5 and TRBJ1-2, with a weak D call TRBD1 (5 bases). V was trimmed by 8 bases and J by 12 bases, leaving 25 bases between them. This CDR3 comprises 14 residues. Germline V lookup: CDR1 MNHEY, CDR2 SVGAGI. CDR3 nucleotides: TGTGCCAGCCCGTCGGGCGAGAACAGGAACAAGGACACCTTC. Encoded protein: CASPSGENRNKDTF.

V usage is TRBV5-1 and J usage is TRBJ1-2; weak D call: TRBD1 (5 bases). Per germline, CDR1 SGHRS and CDR2 YFSETQ. There are 16 residues in the CDR3. V was trimmed by 2 bases and J by 12 bases, leaving 26 bases between them. CDR3 bases: TGCGCCAGCAGCTTTCTTCCTGGGGGGTCGGGGTTGTGGAACACCTTC. As protein: CASSFLPGGSGLWNTF.

The chain employs TRBV27 and TRBJ1-5, with unresolved D. This CDR3 has 17 amino acids. Germline V CDR1 and CDR2: MNHEY, SMNVEV (reference sequence). The V gene lost 4 bases and the J gene lost 3 bases, with 19 bases spanning the gap. The CDR3 sequence is CASSSRSSGLNNQPQHF. The DNA of the CDR3 is TGTGCCAGCAGTTCAAGGTCCTCGGGGTTGAACAATCAGCCCCAGCATTTT.

The chain recombines TRBV9 with TRBJ1-2; 8 bases line up with TRBD1. The CDR3 extends over 15 amino acids. V lost 4 bases, J lost 4 bases, and 9 bases stayed unmatched. The germline V gene encodes CDR1 SGDLS and CDR2 YYNGEE. For the CDR3, the DNA is TGTGCCAGCAGCCCAGGACAGGGATCTAGCTATGGCTACACCTTC. It codes for CASSPGQGSSYGYTF. Using reference TRBV9 and TRBJ1-2 for the parts outside the CDR3, the full variable domain is DSGVTQTPKHLITATGQRVTLRCSPRSGDLSVYWYQQSLDQGLQFLIQYYNGEERAKGNILERFSAQQFPDLHSELNLSSLELGDSALYFCASSPGQGSSYGYTFGSGTRLTVV.

This chain uses TRBV6-4 with TRBJ2-1; D is possibly TRBD1 (6 bases). The V gene's germline CDR1 is MRHNA and CDR2 SNTAGT. CDR3 length: 15 amino acids. V lost 4 bases to trimming and J lost 7 bases, with 17 bases between them. The CDR3 DNA reads TGTGCCAGCAGTGGCGGCAGGGGTGCTGCTAATGAGCAGTTCTTC. Translation: CASSGGRGAANEQFF.

The rearrangement joins TRBV5-1 to TRBJ2-7, with unresolved D. V was clipped by 0 bases and J by 9 bases, with 13 bases between them. Germline V lookup: CDR1 SGHRS, CDR2 YFSETQ. This CDR3 spans 13 amino acids. The CDR3 here is CASSLAPLAAQYF. Here the CDR3 DNA reads TGCGCCAGCAGCTTGGCGCCCCTGGCTGCGCAGTACTTC.

The sample holds one count of this clone. The V call is TRBV10-3, the J call TRBJ2-2; weak D call: TRBD1 (6 bases). V was trimmed by 6 bases and J by 3 bases, leaving 17 bases between them. Germline V lookup: CDR1 ENHRY, CDR2 SYGVKD. The CDR3 runs 16 residues. The CDR3 spells CAIRGTGTRYTGELFF. The CDR3 region has the DNA TGTGCCATCAGAGGTACCGGGACACGGTACACCGGGGAGCTGTTTTTT.

The J gene is TRBJ2-7, the V gene TRBV29-1; the D gene is possibly TRBD2 (5 bases). CDR3 length: 12 amino acids. V lost 4 bases and J 0 bases, leaving 7 bases between the germline ends. Germline assignment: CDR1 SQVTM and CDR2 ANQGSEA. The DNA for the CDR3 is TGCAGCGTTGGGGAGCCCTCCTACGAGCAGTACTTC. Its translation is CSVGEPSYEQYF.